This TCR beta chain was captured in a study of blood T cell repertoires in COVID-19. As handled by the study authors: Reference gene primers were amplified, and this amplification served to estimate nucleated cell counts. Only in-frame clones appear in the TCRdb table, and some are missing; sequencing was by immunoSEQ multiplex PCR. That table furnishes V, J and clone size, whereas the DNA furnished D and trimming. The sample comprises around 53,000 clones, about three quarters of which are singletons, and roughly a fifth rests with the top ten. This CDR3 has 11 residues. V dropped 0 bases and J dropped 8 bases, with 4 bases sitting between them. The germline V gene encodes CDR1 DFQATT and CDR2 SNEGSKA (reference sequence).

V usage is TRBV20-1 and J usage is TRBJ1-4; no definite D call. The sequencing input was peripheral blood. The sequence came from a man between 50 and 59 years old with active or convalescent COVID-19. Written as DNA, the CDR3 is TGCAGTGCTAGAGATATAGAAAAACTGTTTTTT. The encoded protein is CSARDIEKLFF.